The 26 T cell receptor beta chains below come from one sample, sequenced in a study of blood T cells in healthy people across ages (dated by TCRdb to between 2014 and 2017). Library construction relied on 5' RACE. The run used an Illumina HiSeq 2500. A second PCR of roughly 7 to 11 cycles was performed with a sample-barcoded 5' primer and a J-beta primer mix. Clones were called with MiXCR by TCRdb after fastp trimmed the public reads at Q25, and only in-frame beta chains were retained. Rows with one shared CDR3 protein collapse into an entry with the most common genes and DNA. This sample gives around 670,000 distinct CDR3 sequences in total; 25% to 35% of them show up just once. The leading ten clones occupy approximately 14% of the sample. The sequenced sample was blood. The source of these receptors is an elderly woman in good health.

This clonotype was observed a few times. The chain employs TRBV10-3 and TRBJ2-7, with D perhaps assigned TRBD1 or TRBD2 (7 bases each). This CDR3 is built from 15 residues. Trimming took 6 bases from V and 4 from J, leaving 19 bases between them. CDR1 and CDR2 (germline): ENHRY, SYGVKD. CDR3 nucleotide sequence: TGTGCCATCAGGGGGGGGTCAGGGGGAGGTTACGAGCAGTACTTC. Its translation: CAIRGGSGGGYEQYF.

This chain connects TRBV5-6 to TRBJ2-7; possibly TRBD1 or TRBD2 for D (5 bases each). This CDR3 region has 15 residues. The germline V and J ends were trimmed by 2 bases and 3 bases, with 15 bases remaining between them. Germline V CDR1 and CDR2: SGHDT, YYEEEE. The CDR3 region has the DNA TGTGCCAGCAGCTTCCTACCGGGACGGTACTACGAGCAGTACTTC. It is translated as CASSFLPGRYYEQYF.

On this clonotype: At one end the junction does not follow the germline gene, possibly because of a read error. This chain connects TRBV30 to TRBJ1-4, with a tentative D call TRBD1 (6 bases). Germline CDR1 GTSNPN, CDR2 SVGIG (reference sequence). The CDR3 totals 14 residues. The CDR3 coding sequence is TGTGCCTCGGGGGGGGCTGCAACTAATGAAAAACCGTTTTTT. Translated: CASGGAATNEKPFF.

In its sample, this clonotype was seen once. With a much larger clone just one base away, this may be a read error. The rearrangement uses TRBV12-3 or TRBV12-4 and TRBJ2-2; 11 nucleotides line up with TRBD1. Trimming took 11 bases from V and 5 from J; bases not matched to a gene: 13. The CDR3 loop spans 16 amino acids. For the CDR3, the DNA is TGTGCCGGCACCCTAGGACAGGGGGCCGGGACCGGGGAGCTGTTTTTT. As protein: CAGTLGQGAGTGELFF.

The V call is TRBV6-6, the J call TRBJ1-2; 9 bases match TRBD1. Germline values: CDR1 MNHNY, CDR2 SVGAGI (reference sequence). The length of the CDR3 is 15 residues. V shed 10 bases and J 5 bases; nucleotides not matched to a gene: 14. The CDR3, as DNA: TGTGCCAACTGTTACACTGCGACAGGGGGGTATGGCTACACCTTC. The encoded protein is CANCYTATGGYGYTF.

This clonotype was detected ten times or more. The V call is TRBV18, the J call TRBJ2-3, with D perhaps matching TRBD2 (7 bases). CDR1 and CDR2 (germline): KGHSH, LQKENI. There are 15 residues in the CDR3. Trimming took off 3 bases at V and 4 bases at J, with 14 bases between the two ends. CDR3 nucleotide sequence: TGTGCCAGCTCACCCCAGGGGAGGGTCTCAGATACGCAGTATTTT. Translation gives CASSPQGRVSDTQYF.

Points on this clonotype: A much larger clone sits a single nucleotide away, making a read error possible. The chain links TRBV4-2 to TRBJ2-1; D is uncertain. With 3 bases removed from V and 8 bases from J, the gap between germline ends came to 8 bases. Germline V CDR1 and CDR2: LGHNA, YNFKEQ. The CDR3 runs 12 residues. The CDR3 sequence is CASSHDSDEQFF. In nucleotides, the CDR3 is TGTGCCAGCAGCCACGATTCCGATGAGCAGTTCTTC.

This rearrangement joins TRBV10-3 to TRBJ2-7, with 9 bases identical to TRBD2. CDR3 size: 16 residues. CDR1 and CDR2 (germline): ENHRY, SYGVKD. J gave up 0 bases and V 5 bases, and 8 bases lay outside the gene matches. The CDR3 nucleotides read TGTGCCATCAGTATGAGCGGGAGGCTCCTCTCCTACGAGCAGTACTTC. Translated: CAISMSGRLLSYEQYF.

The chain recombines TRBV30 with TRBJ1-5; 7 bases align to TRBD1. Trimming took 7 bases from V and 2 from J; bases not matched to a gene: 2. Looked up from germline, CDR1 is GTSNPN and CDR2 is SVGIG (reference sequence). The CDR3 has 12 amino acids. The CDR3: CAYDRGNQPQHF. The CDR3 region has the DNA TGTGCCTATGACAGGGGCAATCAGCCCCAGCATTTT.

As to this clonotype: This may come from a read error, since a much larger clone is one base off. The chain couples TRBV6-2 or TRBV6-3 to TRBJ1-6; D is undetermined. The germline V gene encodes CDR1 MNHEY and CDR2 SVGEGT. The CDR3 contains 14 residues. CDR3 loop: CACSYGDNGSPLHF. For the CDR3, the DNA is TGTGCCTGCAGTTACGGCGACAACGGTTCACCCCTCCACTTT.

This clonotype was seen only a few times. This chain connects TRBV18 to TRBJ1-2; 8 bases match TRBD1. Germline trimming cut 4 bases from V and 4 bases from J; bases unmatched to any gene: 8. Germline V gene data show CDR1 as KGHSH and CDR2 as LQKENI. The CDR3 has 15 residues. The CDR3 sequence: CASSQASGTGYGYTF. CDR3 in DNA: TGTGCCAGCTCACAGGCATCCGGGACAGGCTATGGCTACACCTTC. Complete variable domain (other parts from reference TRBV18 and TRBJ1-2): NAGVMQNPRHLVRRRGQEARLRCSPMKGHSHVYWYRQLPEEGLKFMVYLQKENIIDESGMPKERFSAEFPKEGPSILRIQQVVRGDSAAYFCASSQASGTGYGYTFGSGTRLTVV.

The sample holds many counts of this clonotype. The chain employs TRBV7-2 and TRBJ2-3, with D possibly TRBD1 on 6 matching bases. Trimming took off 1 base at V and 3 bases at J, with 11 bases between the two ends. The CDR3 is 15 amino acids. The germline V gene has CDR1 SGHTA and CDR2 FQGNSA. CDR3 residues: CASSLVTRGTDTQYF. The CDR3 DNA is TGTGCCAGCAGCTTAGTAACTAGGGGGACAGATACGCAGTATTTT. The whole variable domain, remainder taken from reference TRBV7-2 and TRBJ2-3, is GAGVSQSPSNKVTEKGKDVELRCDPISGHTALYWYRQSLGQGLEFLIYFQGNSAPDKSGLPSDRFSAERTGGSVSTLTIQRTQQEDSAVYLCASSLVTRGTDTQYFGPGTRLTVL.

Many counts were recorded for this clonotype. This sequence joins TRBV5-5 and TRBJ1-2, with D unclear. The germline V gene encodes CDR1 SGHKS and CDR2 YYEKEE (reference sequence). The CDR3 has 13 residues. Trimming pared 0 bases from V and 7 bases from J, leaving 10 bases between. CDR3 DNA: TGTGCCAGCAGCTTGGTGCAAGCGGGTGGCTACACCTTC. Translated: CASSLVQAGGYTF. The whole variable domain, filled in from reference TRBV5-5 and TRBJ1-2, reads DAGVTQSPTHLIKTRGQQVTLRCSPISGHKSVSWYQQVLGQGPQFIFQYYEKEERGRGNFPDRFSARQFPNYSSELNVNALLLGDSALYLCASSLVQAGGYTFGSGTRLTVV.

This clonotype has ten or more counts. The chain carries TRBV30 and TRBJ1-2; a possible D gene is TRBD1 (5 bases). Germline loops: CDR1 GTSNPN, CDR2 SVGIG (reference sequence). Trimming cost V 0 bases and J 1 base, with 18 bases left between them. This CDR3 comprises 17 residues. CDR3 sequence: CAWSVGASLSLNYGYTF. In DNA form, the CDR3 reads TGTGCCTGGAGTGTAGGGGCCAGCCTCTCCCTTAACTATGGCTACACCTTC.

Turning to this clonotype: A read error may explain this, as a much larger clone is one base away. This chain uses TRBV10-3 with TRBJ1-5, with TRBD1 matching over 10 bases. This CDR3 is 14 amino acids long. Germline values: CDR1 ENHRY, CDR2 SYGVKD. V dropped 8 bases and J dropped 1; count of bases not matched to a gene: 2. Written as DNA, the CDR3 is TGTGCCATCGGGACAGGGGAGAGCAATCAGCCCCAGCATTTT. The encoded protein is CAIGTGESNQPQHF.

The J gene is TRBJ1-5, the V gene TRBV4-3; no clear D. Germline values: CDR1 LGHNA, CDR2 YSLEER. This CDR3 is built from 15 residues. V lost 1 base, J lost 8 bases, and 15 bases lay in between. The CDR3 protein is CASSQVAYQEEPQHF. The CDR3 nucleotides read TGCGCCAGCAGCCAAGTCGCGTACCAAGAAGAGCCCCAGCATTTT.

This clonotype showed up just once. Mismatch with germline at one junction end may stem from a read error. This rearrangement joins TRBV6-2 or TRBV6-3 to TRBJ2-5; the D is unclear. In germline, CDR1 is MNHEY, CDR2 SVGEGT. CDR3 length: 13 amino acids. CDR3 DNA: TGTGCCAACAGTTACGCGACGTACTACGGGCAGTACTTC. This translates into CANSYATYYGQYF.

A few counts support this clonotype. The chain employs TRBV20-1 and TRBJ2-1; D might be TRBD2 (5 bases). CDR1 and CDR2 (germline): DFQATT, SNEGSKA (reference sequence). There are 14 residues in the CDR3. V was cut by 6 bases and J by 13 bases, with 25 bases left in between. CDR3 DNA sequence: TGCAGTGCGAGACTATCGGCGACACAAGAGACCCAGTTCTTC. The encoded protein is CSARLSATQETQFF.

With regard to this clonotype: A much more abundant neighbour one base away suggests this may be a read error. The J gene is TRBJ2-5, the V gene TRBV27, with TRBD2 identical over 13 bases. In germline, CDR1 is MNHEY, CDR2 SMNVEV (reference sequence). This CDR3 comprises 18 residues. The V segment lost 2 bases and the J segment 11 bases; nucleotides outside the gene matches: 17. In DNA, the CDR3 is TGTGCCAGCAGTTTAAAGTCTCCACTAGCGGGGGGGCCGGGTGAGCAGTACTTC. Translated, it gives CASSLKSPLAGGPGEQYF.

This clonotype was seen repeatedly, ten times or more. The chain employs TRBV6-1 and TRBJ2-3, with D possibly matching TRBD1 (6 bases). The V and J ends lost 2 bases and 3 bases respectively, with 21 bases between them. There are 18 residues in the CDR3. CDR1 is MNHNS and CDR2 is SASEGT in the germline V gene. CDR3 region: CASSEKSRGWVGTDTQYF. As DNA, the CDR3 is TGTGCCAGCAGTGAAAAGTCGAGGGGGTGGGTAGGAACAGATACGCAGTATTTT.

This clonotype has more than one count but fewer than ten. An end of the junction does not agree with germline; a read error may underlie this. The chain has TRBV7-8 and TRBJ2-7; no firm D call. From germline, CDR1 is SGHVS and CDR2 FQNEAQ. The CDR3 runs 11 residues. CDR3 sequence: CACSLLSEQYF. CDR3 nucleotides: TGTGCCTGCAGCTTGCTAAGCGAGCAGTACTTC.

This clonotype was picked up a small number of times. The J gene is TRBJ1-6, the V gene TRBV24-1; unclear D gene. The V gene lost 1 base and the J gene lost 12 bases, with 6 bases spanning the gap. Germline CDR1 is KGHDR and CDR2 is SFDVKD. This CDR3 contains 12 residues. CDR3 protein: CATSDFPGPLHF. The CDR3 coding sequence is TGTGCCACCAGTGATTTTCCGGGACCCCTCCACTTT.

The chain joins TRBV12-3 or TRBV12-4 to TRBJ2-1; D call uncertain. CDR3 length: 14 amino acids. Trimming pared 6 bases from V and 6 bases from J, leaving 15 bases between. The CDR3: CASRKHSQPNEQFF. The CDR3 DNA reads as TGTGCCAGCAGAAAGCACTCGCAGCCCAATGAGCAGTTCTTC.

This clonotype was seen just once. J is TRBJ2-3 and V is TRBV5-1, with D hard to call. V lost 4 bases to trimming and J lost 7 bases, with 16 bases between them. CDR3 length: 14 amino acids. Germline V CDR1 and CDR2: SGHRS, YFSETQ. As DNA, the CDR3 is TGCGCCAGCAGCCCCAACCCGACTGGTAATACGCAGTATTTT. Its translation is CASSPNPTGNTQYF.

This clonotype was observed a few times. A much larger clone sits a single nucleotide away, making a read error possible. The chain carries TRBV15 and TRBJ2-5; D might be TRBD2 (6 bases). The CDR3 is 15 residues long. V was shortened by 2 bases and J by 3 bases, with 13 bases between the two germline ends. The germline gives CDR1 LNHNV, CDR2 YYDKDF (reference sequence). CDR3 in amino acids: CATSRCGTYEETQYF. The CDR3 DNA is TGTGCCACCAGCAGATGCGGGACTTATGAAGAGACCCAGTACTTC.

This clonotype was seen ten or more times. The CDR3 DNA follows: TGCGCCAGCAGCCAAGCTGCGGGGGCCTACGAGCAGTACTTC. Residues: CASSQAAGAYEQYF. The genes are TRBV4-3 and TRBJ2-7; 7 nucleotides agree with TRBD2. The CDR3 runs 14 residues. V trimming: 1 base; J trimming: 2 bases; junction bases outside the gene matches: 2. Looked up from germline, CDR1 is LGHNA and CDR2 is YSLEER.